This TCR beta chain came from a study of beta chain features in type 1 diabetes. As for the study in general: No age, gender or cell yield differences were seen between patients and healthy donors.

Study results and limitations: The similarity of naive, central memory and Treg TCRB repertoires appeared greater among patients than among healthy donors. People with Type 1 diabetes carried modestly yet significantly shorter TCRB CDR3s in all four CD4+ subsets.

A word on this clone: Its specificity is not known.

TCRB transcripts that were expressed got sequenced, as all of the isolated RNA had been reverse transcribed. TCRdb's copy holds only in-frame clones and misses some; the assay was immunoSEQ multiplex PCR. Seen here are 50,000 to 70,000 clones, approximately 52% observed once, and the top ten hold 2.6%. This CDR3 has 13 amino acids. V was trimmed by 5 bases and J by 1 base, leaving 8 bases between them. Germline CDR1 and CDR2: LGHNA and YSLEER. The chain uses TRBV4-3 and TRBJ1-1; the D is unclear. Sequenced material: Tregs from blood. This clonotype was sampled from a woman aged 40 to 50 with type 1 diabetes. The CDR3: CASSKNRNTEAFF. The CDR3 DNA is TGCGCCAGCAGCAAGAACAGGAACACTGAAGCTTTCTTT.